A selection of T cell receptor beta chains follows, all from one sample in a study of blood T cell repertoires in COVID-19. TCRdb's table, derived via immunoSEQ multiplex PCR, lists solely in-frame clones and lacks some. The data hold around 88,000 clones, with 88% observed a single time. Sequencing was done on a sample of peripheral blood. The receptors shown here come from a woman aged 80 or over with acute or convalescent COVID-19. CDR3s include the opening cysteine and the closing phenylalanine or tryptophan. Fields, in order: J gene, V gene, D gene, clone size, CDR3 protein, CDR3 DNA. The D gene is left open where the match is weak. A row's size may be missing; if present it is once, few, many or a size class.

TRBJ2-1 | TRBV7-2 | TRBD2 | . | CASSKNAGTINNEQFF | TGTGCCAGCAGCAAAAATGCCGGGACTATCAACAATGAGCAGTTCTTC
TRBJ2-3 | TRBV7-2 | TRBD2 | . | CASRRRLAPPGDTQYF | TGTGCCAGCAGGCGTAGACTAGCCCCCCCAGGGGATACGCAGTATTTT
TRBJ1-3 | TRBV6-5 | . | . | CASGPGGGGGNTIYF | TGTGCCAGCGGGCCCGGGGGGGGCGGTGGAAACACCATATATTTT
TRBJ2-2 | TRBV2 | TRBD2 | . | CASRGTSGTGTGELFF | TGTGCCAGCAGAGGGACTAGCGGGACGGGAACCGGGGAGCTGTTTTTT
TRBJ2-2 | TRBV4-1 | TRBD2 | . | CASSQVDLAGGRTGELFF | TGCGCCAGCAGCCAAGTGGATCTAGCGGGAGGGCGTACCGGGGAGCTGTTTTTT
TRBJ1-5 | TRBV18 | . | . | CASSSDGGGDQPQHF | TGTGCCAGCTCATCCGACGGGGGGGGAGATCAGCCCCAGCATTTT
TRBJ1-1 | TRBV5-1 | TRBD1 | few | CASSSGQGVTEAFF | TGCGCCAGCAGCTCTGGACAGGGGGTCACTGAAGCTTTCTTT
TRBJ1-1 | TRBV19 | TRBD1 | few | CASSTRRQGGTEAFF | TGTGCCAGTAGTACTCGGCGACAGGGAGGAACTGAAGCTTTCTTT
TRBJ2-7 | TRBV6-5 | TRBD1 | . | CASSPGTVYEQYF | TGTGCCAGCAGCCCCGGGACAGTCTACGAGCAGTACTTC
TRBJ2-3 | TRBV30 | TRBD1 | few | CASQGDTDTQYF | TGTGCTAGCCAGGGGGACACAGATACGCAGTATTTT
TRBJ2-3 | TRBV15 | . | . | CATRGFPTDTQYF | TGTGCCACCAGGGGCTTCCCCACAGATACGCAGTATTTT
TRBJ2-7 | TRBV19 | TRBD2 | . | CASSLGLARYEQYF | TGTGCCAGTAGTCTGGGACTAGCGAGATACGAGCAGTACTTC
TRBJ2-7 | TRBV18 | TRBD1 | . | CASLQGQGAYEQYF | TGTGCCAGCCTACAGGGACAGGGAGCCTACGAGCAGTACTTC
TRBJ1-5 | TRBV6-5 | TRBD1 | . | CASSPRDRGQPQHF | TGTGCCAGCAGTCCCCGGGACAGGGGTCAGCCCCAGCATTTT
TRBJ2-3 | TRBV20-1 | TRBD2 | . | CSATDRTSGGASTDTQYF | TGCAGTGCTACTGATAGGACTAGCGGGGGCGCTAGCACAGATACGCAGTATTTT
TRBJ1-2 | TRBV5-1 | . | . | CASSTGQQPVHGYTF | TGCGCCAGCAGCACCGGACAGCAGCCGGTTCATGGCTACACCTTC
TRBJ2-1 | TRBV5-5 | . | . | CASSQAPSEYNEQFF | TGTGCCAGCAGTCAAGCGCCTAGCGAATACAATGAGCAGTTCTTC
TRBJ1-1 | TRBV3-1/TRBV3-2 | . | . | CASSPRLNTEAFF | TGTGCCAGCAGCCCGCGGTTGAACACTGAAGCTTTCTTT
TRBJ2-3 | TRBV7-9 | . | . | CASSLPRQGLPDTQYF | TGTGCCAGCAGCCTACCGAGGCAGGGGCTGCCAGATACGCAGTATTTT
TRBJ1-3 | TRBV11-3 | . | . | CASSSGNTIYF | TGTGCCAGCAGCTCAGGAAACACCATATATTTT
TRBJ1-2 | TRBV19 | . | . | CASSSIDVGGYTF | TGTGCCAGTAGTTCCATAGATGTGGGCGGCTACACCTTC
TRBJ2-7 | TRBV19 | . | . | CASTVGGGGSYEQYF | TGTGCCAGTACCGTAGGGGGGGGCGGATCCTACGAGCAGTACTTC
TRBJ2-5 | TRBV12-3/TRBV12-4 | . | . | CASSLSREETQYF | TGTGCCAGCAGTTTATCGCGGGAAGAGACCCAGTACTTC
TRBJ1-3 | TRBV3-1/TRBV3-2 | TRBD1 | . | CASSLDGTGVLSPSF | TGTGCCAGCAGCCTCGACGGGACAGGGGTCCTCTCCCCGTCTTTT
TRBJ1-2 | TRBV5-1 | . | . | CASRVWEDGYTF | TGCGCCAGCAGAGTTTGGGAGGATGGCTACACCTTC
TRBJ2-3 | TRBV7-9 | . | . | CASSLEFSSDTQYF | TGTGCCAGCAGCTTAGAATTTAGCTCAGATACGCAGTATTTT
TRBJ2-7 | TRBV7-9 | . | . | CASSTPRAGYEQYF | TGTGCCAGCAGCACCCCCAGGGCTGGGTACGAGCAGTACTTC
TRBJ2-5 | TRBV10-3 | . | . | CAISEGGLRETQYF | TGTGCCATCAGTGAGGGGGGACTCCGGGAGACCCAGTACTTC
TRBJ2-7 | TRBV19 | TRBD1 | . | CASSIVGQGVGEQYF | TGTGCCAGTAGTATAGTAGGACAGGGGGTCGGCGAGCAGTACTTC
TRBJ1-2 | TRBV7-2 | . | . | CASSLLRSSGYTF | TGTGCCAGCAGCTTACTGAGGTCGAGCGGCTACACCTTC
TRBJ1-2 | TRBV28 | . | . | CASSGLGAATNYGYTF | TGTGCCAGCAGCGGCCTAGGGGCGGCAACCAACTATGGCTACACCTTC
TRBJ2-5 | TRBV5-4 | . | . | CASRYDWEETQYF | TGTGCCAGCAGATACGACTGGGAAGAGACCCAGTACTTC
TRBJ1-1 | TRBV13 | . | . | CASSRTVNTEAFF | TGTGCCAGCAGCCGTACAGTGAACACTGAAGCTTTCTTT
TRBJ2-3 | TRBV13 | TRBD2 | few | CASSLAVAGSTDTQYF | TGTGCCAGCAGCTTAGCGGTAGCGGGGAGCACAGATACGCAGTATTTT
TRBJ1-1 | TRBV6-5 | TRBD1 | once | CASNRLTGVVTEAFF | TGTGCCAGCAACCGATTGACAGGGGTTGTAACTGAAGCTTTCTTT
TRBJ1-2 | TRBV19 | TRBD1 | . | CASSLIAGGYGYTF | TGTGCCAGTAGTCTCATCGCAGGGGGCTATGGCTACACCTTC
TRBJ1-5 | TRBV29-1 | . | . | CSVTETGNQPQHF | TGCAGCGTGACCGAGACGGGAAATCAGCCCCAGCATTTT
TRBJ1-2 | TRBV7-2 | . | . | CASSLAQGLEGYTF | TGTGCCAGCAGCTTAGCGCAGGGGCTGGAAGGCTACACCTTC
TRBJ2-6 | TRBV7-2 | . | . | CASSLDGGGGAAGANVLTF | TGTGCCAGCAGCTTAGACGGGGGCGGGGGTGCTGCAGGGGCCAACGTCCTGACTTTC
TRBJ1-3 | TRBV28 | . | . | CASSEGGDTIYF | TGTGCCAGCAGTGAAGGGGGGGACACCATATATTTT
TRBJ1-3 | TRBV7-8 | . | . | CASSLGTVARNTIYF | TGTGCCAGCAGCTTAGGGACAGTGGCGCGAAACACCATATATTTT
TRBJ2-7 | TRBV7-9 | . | . | CASSLQGYEQYF | TGTGCCAGCAGCTTACAGGGGTACGAGCAGTACTTC
TRBJ1-6 | TRBV27 | . | . | CASHPGSSYNSPLHF | TGTGCCAGCCATCCGGGAAGCTCCTATAATTCACCCCTCCACTTT
TRBJ2-5 | TRBV6-2/TRBV6-3 | TRBD2 | . | CASSYPGRVQETQYF | TGTGCCAGCAGTTACCCCGGGAGGGTACAAGAGACCCAGTACTTC
TRBJ2-2 | TRBV5-1 | . | . | CASRESAGELFF | TGCGCCAGCCGGGAGTCTGCCGGGGAGCTGTTTTTT
TRBJ2-7 | TRBV2 | . | . | CASSPSRGYEQYF | TGTGCCAGCAGTCCGTCCCGGGGCTACGAGCAGTACTTC
TRBJ1-5 | TRBV24-1 | . | . | CATSDVGSQPQHF | TGTGCCACCAGTGATGTGGGGAGTCAGCCCCAGCATTTT
TRBJ2-7 | TRBV5-8 | . | . | CASSPGGRGVSYEQYF | TGTGCCAGCAGCCCGGGGGGCAGGGGCGTTTCCTACGAGCAGTACTTC
TRBJ2-1 | TRBV4-3 | TRBD2 | few | CASSQVLGLAGGRGNEQFF | TGCGCCAGCAGCCAAGTCTTGGGACTAGCGGGAGGGAGGGGCAATGAGCAGTTCTTC
TRBJ1-4 | TRBV30 | . | . | CAWSLTVAGNEKLFF | TGTGCCTGGAGCCTGACAGTTGCGGGGAATGAAAAACTGTTTTTT
TRBJ2-5 | TRBV6-2/TRBV6-3 | . | . | CASSFGGETQYF | TGTGCCAGCAGTTTCGGGGGAGAGACCCAGTACTTC
TRBJ2-2 | TRBV19 | . | . | CASSSRQNTGELFF | TGTGCCAGTAGTTCCCGACAGAACACCGGGGAGCTGTTTTTT
TRBJ1-1 | TRBV19 | . | . | CASSITGGNTEAFF | TGTGCCAGTAGTATTACGGGGGGGAACACTGAAGCTTTCTTT